The next 30 T cell receptor beta chains were all read from a single sample in a study of shared T cell receptors in the human thymus. The repertoire was sequenced with immunoSEQ multiplex PCR; TCRdb's copy has only in-frame clones and lacks some. The sample consists of about 500,000 clones, approximately 80% of them appearing once. These data also formed part of another study, on human thymus T cells.

The sample taken for sequencing was thymocytes. The receptors here all came from a boy under three years old with a congenital heart defect.

The gene calls are TRBV30 and TRBJ1-3; no definite D call. Trimming left V 5 bases short and J 8 bases short, with 16 bases between. CDR3 length: 13 amino acids. In germline, CDR1 is GTSNPN, CDR2 SVGIG (reference sequence). The CDR3 sequence: CAWGRPAQDTIYF. CDR3 coding DNA: TGTGCCTGGGGCCGGCCCGCCCAGGACACCATATATTTT. Full variable domain (outside the CDR3, taken from reference TRBV30 and TRBJ1-3): SQTIHQWPATLVQPVGSPLSLECTVEGTSNPNLYWYRQAAGRGLQLLFYSVGIGQISSEVPQNLSASRPQDRQFILSSKKLLLSDSGFYLCAWGRPAQDTIYFGEGSWLTVV.

The chain combines TRBV7-2 with TRBJ2-6, with a tentative D call TRBD2 (6 bases). Germline CDR1 SGHTA, CDR2 FQGNSA. The V gene lost 1 base and the J gene lost 1 base, with 17 bases spanning the gap. The CDR3 runs to 19 residues. For the CDR3, the DNA is TGTGCCAGCAGCTTAGGTTCCCTAAGCGGGCGTTCTGGGGCCAACGTCCTGACTTTC. Translated, it gives CASSLGSLSGRSGANVLTF.

V gene TRBV27 combines with J gene TRBJ2-7; 7 bases are a match to TRBD2. The CDR3 runs to 18 residues. Germline V gene data show CDR1 as MNHEY and CDR2 as SMNVEV (reference sequence). J lost 2 bases, V lost 2 bases, and 15 bases had no gene match. CDR3 loop: CASSLRRETLDGTYEQYF. Written as DNA, the CDR3 is TGTGCCAGCAGTTTAAGGCGGGAGACCTTAGATGGGACCTACGAGCAGTACTTC.

The V call is TRBV19, the J call TRBJ2-3; a possible D gene is TRBD2 (7 bases). The germline V gene has CDR1 LNHDA and CDR2 SQIVND (reference sequence). Trimming cost V 3 bases and J 3 bases, with 13 bases left between them. The CDR3 sequence is 15 residues long. In nucleotides, the CDR3 is TGTGCCAGTAGTATCGGGGGGCAGGGAACAGATACGCAGTATTTT. It specifies CASSIGGQGTDTQYF.

The chain employs TRBV18 and TRBJ2-7; 11 bases line up with TRBD1. The V gene end was trimmed by 3 bases and the J gene end by 2 bases; junction bases not matched to a gene: 12. Germline CDR1 reads KGHSH; CDR2 reads LQKENI. This CDR3 spans 18 amino acids. The CDR3 loop is CASSPDRGRGNGPYEQYF. The CDR3 nucleotides read TGTGCCAGCTCACCGGACAGGGGGCGAGGGAATGGCCCCTACGAGCAGTACTTC.

V is TRBV6-6 and J is TRBJ2-2, with TRBD1 as a possible D gene (5 bases). The V gene lost 10 bases and the J gene lost 4 bases, with 13 bases spanning the gap. Germline CDR1 is MNHNY and CDR2 is SVGAGI (reference sequence). The CDR3 consists of 13 residues. The CDR3 spells CATGKGLTGELFF. Written as DNA, the CDR3 is TGTGCCACTGGGAAGGGGCTCACCGGGGAGCTGTTTTTT.

V gene TRBV5-8 combines with J gene TRBJ2-1; TRBD2 is a possible D gene (7 bases). The CDR3 is 15 amino acids. Trimming took off 4 bases at V and 5 bases at J, with 16 bases between the two ends. Germline V gives CDR1 SGHTS, CDR2 YDEGEE. The CDR3 reads CASSAPGGWDNEQFF. CDR3 DNA: TGTGCCAGCAGCGCACCGGGGGGCTGGGACAATGAGCAGTTCTTC.

V gene TRBV2 combines with J gene TRBJ1-1; weak D call: TRBD1 (6 bases). This CDR3 spans 15 amino acids. CDR1 is SNHLY and CDR2 is FYNNEI in the germline V gene. With 7 bases removed from V and 4 bases from J, the gap between germline ends came to 19 bases. DNA of the CDR3: TGTGCCAGCAAGCCCCTACAGGGAGGGTCCACTGAAGCTTTCTTT. It codes for CASKPLQGGSTEAFF.

The V and J genes are TRBV28 and TRBJ2-1; TRBD2 matches 10 bases. Losses at the gene ends were 3 bases for V and 6 bases for J; bases not matched to a gene: 5. Germline values: CDR1 MDHEN, CDR2 SYDVKM. CDR3 length: 15 residues. The CDR3 loop is CASSLASGRSNEQFF. The CDR3 nucleotides are TGTGCCAGCAGTTTGGCTAGCGGGAGATCCAATGAGCAGTTCTTC.

The chain couples TRBV30 to TRBJ2-7; the D gene is possibly TRBD1 (5 bases). Germline V gene data show CDR1 as GTSNPN and CDR2 as SVGIG (reference sequence). CDR3 length: 14 amino acids. V gave up 2 bases and J gave up 4 bases, with 15 bases separating them. CDR3 in amino acids: CAWSSLRGTYEQYF. CDR3 DNA: TGTGCCTGGAGTTCCCTTAGGGGCACGTACGAGCAGTACTTC.

V usage is TRBV10-1 and J usage is TRBJ1-5; D perhaps matches TRBD1 (6 bases). The V end lost 7 bases, the J end lost 2 bases, and 12 bases lay between the germline ends. Germline V CDR1 and CDR2: WNHNN, SYGVQD (reference sequence). The CDR3 covers 14 residues. This CDR3 is CASTEGGGNQPQHF. CDR3 DNA sequence: TGCGCCAGCACCGAAGGGGGGGGCAATCAGCCCCAGCATTTT.

This sequence joins TRBV27 and TRBJ2-3, with TRBD2 matching 7 bases. CDR1 is MNHEY and CDR2 is SMNVEV in the germline V gene (reference sequence). With 0 bases clipped from V and 2 bases from J, the junction kept 5 bases outside the gene matches. This CDR3 is 16 amino acids long. The CDR3 here is CASSLSRREPTDTQYF. CDR3 DNA: TGTGCCAGCAGTTTATCGCGGCGGGAGCCCACAGATACGCAGTATTTT.

The rearrangement joins TRBV28 to TRBJ2-7, with 13 bases aligning to TRBD2. Germline lookup yields CDR1 MDHEN and CDR2 SYDVKM. The trim removed 6 bases at V and 4 bases at J, leaving 3 bases unmatched. The CDR3 contains 14 residues. CDR3 sequence: CASRRTSGSYEQYF. The CDR3, as DNA: TGTGCCAGCAGGAGGACTAGCGGGAGTTACGAGCAGTACTTC.

This clone was found once. The chain couples TRBV30 to TRBJ2-5; D is perhaps TRBD2 (5 bases). CDR1 GTSNPN and CDR2 SVGIG come from the germline V gene (reference sequence). This CDR3 has 18 amino acids. V shed 0 bases and J shed 5 bases, with 25 bases lying between them. CDR3 sequence reads: CAWSVQQAVGMREETQYF. CDR3 DNA: TGTGCCTGGAGTGTACAACAAGCGGTCGGCATGAGGGAGGAGACCCAGTACTTC.

The gene calls are TRBV27 and TRBJ1-5; D not resolved. Germline V gene sequence: CDR1 MNHEY, CDR2 SMNVEV (reference sequence). Trimming shortened V by 11 bases and J by 0 bases, and 26 bases separated the two germline ends. This CDR3 region has 18 residues. CDR3: CARSTRGIPTYSNQPQHF. CDR3 in DNA: TGTGCCCGATCCACCCGGGGTATACCCACTTATAGCAATCAGCCCCAGCATTTT.

The CDR3 sequence is CASSLLGGGVGNEKLFF. The CDR3 nucleotides read TGTGCCAGCAGTTTATTAGGAGGGGGCGTGGGTAATGAAAAACTGTTTTTT. The V and J genes are TRBV27 and TRBJ1-4, with 7 bases lining up with TRBD1. This CDR3 region has 17 residues. Germline V gene lookup returns CDR1 MNHEY and CDR2 SMNVEV (reference sequence). The V segment lost 1 base and the J segment 4 bases; nucleotides outside the gene matches: 9.

In this sample, this clone turned up once. The J gene is TRBJ1-3, the V gene TRBV25-1; D remains unclear. The CDR3 runs to 15 residues. The germline V gene has CDR1 MGHDK and CDR2 SYGVNS. V dropped 7 bases and J dropped 0 bases, with 13 bases sitting between them. Here the CDR3 reads CASTHSSPSGNTIYF. CDR3 DNA: TGTGCCAGCACCCACTCATCCCCCTCTGGAAACACCATATATTTT.

V is TRBV4-3 and J is TRBJ2-1; 10 bases agree with TRBD2. Germline assignment: CDR1 LGHNA and CDR2 YSLEER. Trimming removed 4 bases from V and 10 bases from J; junction bases left unmatched: 10. This CDR3 comprises 15 residues. The CDR3 nucleotides are TGCGCCAGCAGCCTACTAAGCGGGAGGGCCGGGGAGCAGTTCTTC. Residues: CASSLLSGRAGEQFF.

The chain is built from TRBV5-1 and TRBJ1-2; 7 nucleotides line up with TRBD1. Per germline, CDR1 SGHRS and CDR2 YFSETQ. This CDR3 spans 14 amino acids. Germline trimming cut 4 bases from V and 6 bases from J; bases unmatched to any gene: 9. CDR3: CASSLRGTEDGYTF. The CDR3 coding sequence is TGCGCCAGCAGCCTAAGGGGGACAGAGGATGGCTACACCTTC.

Only a few counts were recorded for this clone. The rearrangement links TRBV10-1 to TRBJ2-3; 7 nucleotides agree with TRBD2. The CDR3 is 14 residues long. Germline CDR1 is WNHNN and CDR2 is SYGVQD (reference sequence). V was clipped by 2 bases and J by 1 base; unmatched bases: 0. CDR3 residues: CASSEGRGTDTQYF. CDR3 nucleotides: TGCGCCAGCAGTGAGGGGAGGGGCACAGATACGCAGTATTTT.

The chain carries TRBV12-5 and TRBJ1-5; 8 nucleotides line up with TRBD1. The V segment lost 5 bases and the J segment 4 bases; nucleotides outside the gene matches: 4. Per germline, CDR1 LGHNT and CDR2 FRNRAP. The CDR3 covers 14 residues. CDR3 protein: CASGPRQGNQPQHF. The CDR3 nucleotides are TGTGCTAGTGGTCCCCGACAGGGGAATCAGCCCCAGCATTTT.

The chain couples TRBV7-6 to TRBJ2-5; D not certain. Germline CDR1 reads SGHVS; CDR2 reads FNYEAQ. The CDR3 length is 14 residues. The ends were cut back, 5 bases at V and 1 base at J, with 11 bases in the middle. The CDR3 DNA reads as TGTGCCAGCAGCCTAAAGACTCCCCAAGAGACCCAGTACTTC. Translating it yields CASSLKTPQETQYF.

This chain joins TRBV27 and TRBJ2-2; no firm D call. Germline V CDR1 and CDR2: MNHEY, SMNVEV (reference sequence). V was shortened by 0 bases and J by 3 bases, with 11 bases between the two germline ends. The CDR3 runs 16 residues. CDR3 region: CASSLSPGSHTGELFF. The CDR3 DNA sequence: TGTGCCAGCAGTTTATCCCCCGGGTCCCACACCGGGGAGCTGTTTTTT.

The chain couples TRBV28 to TRBJ2-1; 8 bases are shared with TRBD2. CDR1 is MDHEN and CDR2 is SYDVKM in the germline V gene. V was pared by 6 bases and J by 7 bases, with 8 bases of the junction left unmatched. This CDR3 spans 14 amino acids. This CDR3 is CASSSAGRVNEQFF. CDR3 sequence (DNA): TGTGCCAGCAGCTCCGCCGGGAGGGTGAATGAGCAGTTCTTC.

This clone was seen just once. The chain links TRBV15 to TRBJ2-7; 7 nucleotides align to TRBD1. From germline, CDR1 is LNHNV and CDR2 YYDKDF (reference sequence). Trimming at V came to 0 bases and at J to 1 base, leaving 9 bases not matched to a gene. The CDR3 is 17 amino acids. This chain's CDR3 is CATSRDRRDSGSYEQYF. The CDR3 coding sequence is TGTGCCACCAGCAGAGATCGCCGGGACAGCGGTTCCTACGAGCAGTACTTC.

The chain couples TRBV14 to TRBJ2-5; a possible D gene is TRBD2 (6 bases). CDR3 length: 15 residues. V was cut by 1 base and J by 7 bases, with 16 bases left in between. Germline V gene sequence: CDR1 SGHDN, CDR2 FVKESK. CDR3 amino acids: CASSQARGGRGTQYF. The DNA for the CDR3 is TGTGCCAGCAGCCAAGCGAGAGGAGGGCGGGGGACCCAGTACTTC.

The V call is TRBV29-1, the J call TRBJ2-3; 9 bases map to TRBD1. The CDR3 length is 19 residues. Germline trimming cut 7 bases from V and 4 bases from J; bases unmatched to any gene: 24. Germline V lookup: CDR1 SQVTM, CDR2 ANQGSEA. This chain's CDR3 is CSALQKGQGSGRTADTQYF. The DNA for the CDR3 is TGCAGCGCCCTACAGAAGGGACAGGGATCCGGACGAACTGCAGATACGCAGTATTTT.

This chain links TRBV7-3 with TRBJ2-7; TRBD2 aligns across 9 bases. The CDR3 spans 16 residues. J gave up 3 bases and V 2 bases, and 8 bases lay outside the gene matches. Germline V CDR1 and CDR2: SGHTA, FQGTGA. CDR3: CASSLGSGRSNYEQYF. CDR3 bases: TGTGCCAGCAGCTTAGGCAGCGGGAGGTCGAACTACGAGCAGTACTTC.

Turning to this clone: This sample also contains other DNA sequences that code for the same CDR3. The rearrangement links TRBV11-3 to TRBJ2-5; no definite D call. Germline V gene lookup returns CDR1 SGHNT and CDR2 YENEEA. CDR3 length equals 13 residues. Trimming took 1 base from V and 5 from J, leaving 8 bases between them. In DNA form, the CDR3 reads TGTGCCAGCAGCTTAGGGCCGCGGGAGACCCAGTACTTC. It yields the protein CASSLGPRETQYF.

This clone was counted once. The CDR3 reads CAWSFLETQYF. As DNA, the CDR3 is TGTGCCTGGAGTTTTCTGGAGACCCAGTACTTC. V is TRBV30 and J is TRBJ2-5; D unclear. Per the germline V gene, CDR1 is GTSNPN and CDR2 is SVGIG (reference sequence). This CDR3 has 11 amino acids. V was trimmed by 2 bases and J by 5 bases, leaving 6 bases between them.